Listed below are T cell receptor beta chains from one sample, sequenced in a study of STAT3 mutations in large granular lymphocyte leukemia. Sequencing was performed with immunoSEQ multiplex PCR; in TCRdb, only in-frame clones are kept and a portion is missing. The table includes 25,000 to 30,000 clones, roughly 80% detected once. Material for sequencing was peripheral blood mononuclear cells. These receptors were collected from a woman aged 45-59 years with T-cell large granular lymphocyte leukemia. Some clones in this sample may be carry-over from other donors' samples. The CDR3 runs from the conserved cysteine through the conserved F or W. Fields, in order: D gene, clone size, J gene, V gene, CDR3 DNA, CDR3 protein. The D gene is left open where the match is weak. Only part of the rows carry a size: once, few, many, or a class if the clone is expanded.

NA NA TRBJ1-1 TRBV6-6 TGTGCCAGCAGGGACAGAATGAACACTGAAGCTTTCTTT CASRDRMNTEAFF
NA NA TRBJ2-7 TRBV5-6 TGTGCCAGCAGCTCTCCGCGTTTAAGCCTCTACGAGCAGTACTTC CASSSPRLSLYEQYF
NA NA TRBJ2-3 TRBV5-1 TGCGCCAGCAGCTTGGGGACAAGCCACTTTAGCACAGATACGCAGTATTTT CASSLGTSHFSTDTQYF
NA NA TRBJ2-7 TRBV5-1 TGCGCCAGCAGCCCGCCGGACGACAGGACCTACGAGCAGTACTTC CASSPPDDRTYEQYF
TRBD1 NA TRBJ1-4 TRBV28 TGTGCCAGCAGGTCCGGGACAGCGAATGAAAAACTGTTTTTT CASRSGTANEKLFF
NA NA TRBJ1-1 TRBV6-5 TGTGCCAGCAGTTATACGGGGGGCAGGGCTGAAGCTTTCTTT CASSYTGGRAEAFF
NA NA TRBJ1-2 TRBV4-3 TGCGCCAGCAGCCAAGATTCGGGGCAGGGCGGTTATGGCTACACCTTC CASSQDSGQGGYGYTF
TRBD2 NA TRBJ2-1 TRBV9 TGTGCCAGCAGCAGCGGGAGCAACAATGAGCAGTTCTTC CASSSGSNNEQFF
NA NA TRBJ1-2 TRBV5-4 TGTGCCAGCAGCCAGTGGGGGGTGGGTGGCTACACCTTC CASSQWGVGGYTF
TRBD2 NA TRBJ2-1 TRBV18 TGTGCCAGCTCGCCCGGACTAGCGGGAGGGGGCAATGAGCAGTTCTTC CASSPGLAGGGNEQFF
TRBD1 NA TRBJ1-2 TRBV11-2 TGTGCCAGCAGCCGATCGGACAGGGGTTATGGCTACACCTTC CASSRSDRGYGYTF
NA NA TRBJ2-2 TRBV4-1 TGCGCCAGCAGCCGTTCCGGGACGGGTCGATCCGGGGAGCTGTTTTTT CASSRSGTGRSGELFF
NA once TRBJ2-3 TRBV7-6 TGTGCCAGCAGCTTATTCCCTCCAGGGGGAGGGTCAGATACGCAGTATTTT CASSLFPPGGGSDTQYF
TRBD2 NA TRBJ2-1 TRBV18 TGTGCCAGCTCACCTCCGGGACTAGCTTACAATGAGCAGTTCTTC CASSPPGLAYNEQFF
TRBD2 NA TRBJ2-7 TRBV27 TGTGCCAGCAGTTTATTAGCGGGAGCCTCAAAGGGCGAGCAGTACTTC CASSLLAGASKGEQYF
NA NA TRBJ1-1 TRBV18 TGTGCCAGCTCACCATCGGCAAAGAACACTGAAGCTTTCTTT CASSPSAKNTEAFF
NA once TRBJ1-1 TRBV14 TGTGCCAGCAGCCAAGAAGGGACCCCGCGACAAGCTTTCTTT CASSQEGTPRQAFF
TRBD2 NA TRBJ2-1 TRBV5-1 TGCGCCAGCAGTCTGGGGCGGGAGGGTCGTGAGCAGTTCTTC CASSLGREGREQFF
TRBD2 few TRBJ2-3 TRBV7-9 TGTGCCAGCAGCCACGGGGGGAGCACAGATACGCAGTATTTT CASSHGGSTDTQYF
TRBD2 NA TRBJ2-7 TRBV18 TGTGCCAGCTCACCACGGACCCCCCGGGGGGGAGGCGTCGACGAGCAGTACTTC CASSPRTPRGGGVDEQYF
NA once TRBJ1-1 TRBV5-4 TGTGCCAGCAGCTTGGATTATCGACAGGACGAAGCTTTCTTT CASSLDYRQDEAFF
NA NA TRBJ2-7 TRBV6-6 TGTGCCACTAAGACCGGGGGATACGAGCAGTACTTC CATKTGGYEQYF
NA NA TRBJ2-7 TRBV5-1 TGCGCCAGCAGCCTGGGGATGGGGGACGAGCAGTACTTC CASSLGMGDEQYF
TRBD2 NA TRBJ2-7 TRBV18 TGTGCCAGCTCACCCGATCCGGCTAGCGGGACATACGAGCAGTACTTC CASSPDPASGTYEQYF
NA NA TRBJ2-3 TRBV5-1 TGCGCCAGCAGCTCCGGGGGCTGGGACACAGATACGCAGTATTTT CASSSGGWDTDTQYF
NA NA TRBJ2-7 TRBV7-9 TGTGCCAGCAGCGCGGCCTACGAGCAGTACTTC CASSAAYEQYF